The 23 T cell receptor beta chains below all came from one sample that was sequenced in a study of blood T cells in healthy people across ages. Together with a sample-barcoded 5' primer, a J-beta primer mix was included in a second PCR lasting roughly 6 to 12 cycles. TCRdb ran MiXCR on the 5' RACE reads and lists one entry per CDR3 protein. This table has hundreds of thousands of distinct CDR3 sequences, just under 25% appearing once. The same data also contributed to another study, on T cells of mothers and their children.

Sequenced: blood. The receptor set was obtained from a boy between 5 and 17 years old in good health.

This clonotype was seen just once. This chain links TRBV19 with TRBJ1-4, with a tentative D call TRBD1 (5 bases). Germline CDR1 is LNHDA and CDR2 is SQIVND (reference sequence). V lost 6 bases to trimming and J lost 4 bases, with 9 bases between them. The CDR3 runs to 13 residues. CDR3 nucleotides: TGTGCCAGTAGCGCGGGACTTAATGAAAAACTGTTTTTT. Residues: CASSAGLNEKLFF. The full variable domain, completed using reference TRBV19 and TRBJ1-4, is DGGITQSPKYLFRKEGQNVTLSCEQNLNHDAMYWYRQDPGQGLRLIYYSQIVNDFQKGDIAEGYSVSREKKESFPLTVTSAQKNPTAFYLCASSAGLNEKLFFGSGTQLSVL.

This chain joins TRBV28 and TRBJ2-1, with 11 bases aligning to TRBD2. Germline trimming cut 3 bases from V and 1 base from J; bases unmatched to any gene: 2. Germline lookup yields CDR1 MDHEN and CDR2 SYDVKM. There are 16 residues in the CDR3. CDR3 in amino acids: CASSFRLAGSYNEQFF. As DNA, the CDR3 is TGTGCCAGCAGTTTTCGACTAGCGGGGTCCTACAATGAGCAGTTCTTC.

The rearrangement uses TRBV2 and TRBJ2-7; 10 bases map to TRBD2. V trimming: 3 bases; J trimming: 1 base; junction bases outside the gene matches: 6. The CDR3 is 16 amino acids. The germline V gene encodes CDR1 SNHLY and CDR2 FYNNEI. As DNA, the CDR3 is TGTGCCAGCAGTGATCCAGGACTAGCGGAATCCTACGAGCAGTACTTC. Protein product: CASSDPGLAESYEQYF. Full variable domain (missing parts from reference TRBV2 and TRBJ2-7): EPEVTQTPSHQVTQMGQEVILRCVPISNHLYFYWYRQILGQKVEFLVSFYNNEISEKSEIFDDQFSVERPDGSNFTLKIRSTKLEDSAMYFCASSDPGLAESYEQYFGPGTRLTVT.

The chain carries TRBV4-1 and TRBJ2-3; D uncertain. CDR1 is MGHRA, CDR2 YSYEKL, per germline. V was pared by 3 bases and J by 2 bases, with 3 bases between. The CDR3 consists of 12 residues. The CDR3 sequence is CASSHITDTQYF. The DNA of the CDR3 is TGCGCCAGCAGCCATATCACAGATACGCAGTATTTT.

The chain has TRBV6-5 and TRBJ1-3; tentative D call: TRBD1 (5 bases). Germline assignment: CDR1 MNHEY and CDR2 SVGAGI. The CDR3 is 17 residues long. V gave up 0 bases and J gave up 0 bases, with 12 bases separating them. The DNA for the CDR3 is TGTGCCAGCAGTTACTCCAACAGGCAGGTCTCTGGAAACACCATATATTTT. This gives the protein CASSYSNRQVSGNTIYF.

The sample holds a few counts of this clonotype. The V and J genes are TRBV6-1 and TRBJ1-2; the match to TRBD1 covers 7 bases. The CDR3 loop spans 16 amino acids. The germline CDR1 and CDR2 sequences are MNHNS and SASEGT. V trimming: 0 bases; J trimming: 1 base; junction bases outside the gene matches: 5. The CDR3 nucleotides read TGTGCCAGCAGTGAAGCGCAAAGGGGGCTTAACTATGGCTACACCTTC. Encoded protein: CASSEAQRGLNYGYTF.

This clonotype was seen only a few times. V is TRBV6-5 and J is TRBJ1-5; D gene uncertain. The length of the CDR3 is 13 residues. Germline CDR1 MNHEY, CDR2 SVGAGI. Trimming shortened V by 6 bases and J by 4 bases, and 10 bases separated the two germline ends. The CDR3 here is CASSYVVNQPQHF. Here the CDR3 DNA reads TGTGCCAGCAGCTATGTCGTTAATCAGCCCCAGCATTTT.

This clonotype was observed a few times. The chain combines TRBV7-3 with TRBJ2-5, with D perhaps matching TRBD1 or TRBD2 (6 bases each). V was clipped by 7 bases and J by 0 bases, with 24 bases between them. The CDR3 covers 18 residues. Germline CDR1 is SGHTA and CDR2 is FQGTGA. The CDR3 nucleotides read TGTGCCAGCACCCAAGAGGGGGAGGCGGTCGAATACCAAGAGACCCAGTACTTC. Its translation is CASTQEGEAVEYQETQYF.

This sequence joins TRBV29-1 and TRBJ2-5, with 7 bases aligning to TRBD2. This CDR3 contains 14 residues. J gave up 5 bases and V 7 bases, and 13 bases lay outside the gene matches. In germline, CDR1 is SQVTM, CDR2 ANQGSEA. CDR3 loop: CSATRTSLSETQYF. CDR3 nucleotide sequence: TGCAGCGCCACAAGGACTAGTCTATCGGAGACCCAGTACTTC.

In its sample, this clonotype was seen a few times. The chain recombines TRBV5-1 with TRBJ2-2; 8 bases align to TRBD2. CDR3 length: 13 amino acids. The V gene end was trimmed by 7 bases and the J gene end by 5 bases; junction bases not matched to a gene: 4. Germline CDR1 SGHRS, CDR2 YFSETQ. For the CDR3, the DNA is TGCGCCAGCCAGCGGGAGAGGACCGGGGAGCTGTTTTTT. Translation: CASQRERTGELFF.

The rearrangement uses TRBV12-3 or TRBV12-4 and TRBJ2-5; 7 nucleotides line up with TRBD1. Trimming at V came to 6 bases and at J to 5 bases, leaving 12 bases not matched to a gene. This CDR3 has 15 amino acids. DNA of the CDR3: TGTGCCAGCAGAAGAGGGACAGTCCGATCGGAGACCCAGTACTTC. It codes for CASRRGTVRSETQYF.

This clonotype was seen more than once but under ten times. The chain recombines TRBV11-3 with TRBJ2-3; a possible D gene is TRBD1 (6 bases). Trimming removed 5 bases at V and 5 bases at J, with 11 bases between. CDR3 size: 13 residues. Per germline, CDR1 SGHNT and CDR2 YENEEA. The CDR3 protein is CASSTTGKDTQYF. Written as DNA, the CDR3 is TGTGCCAGCAGCACCACAGGGAAAGATACGCAGTATTTT. Looking up the rest from reference TRBV11-3 and TRBJ2-3 gives the full variable domain: EAGVVQSPRYKIIEKKQPVAFWCNPISGHNTLYWYLQNLGQGPELLIRYENEEAVDDSQLPKDRFSAERLKGVDSTLKIQPAELGDSAVYLCASSTTGKDTQYFGPGTRLTVL.

The chain recombines TRBV11-3 with TRBJ2-5; weak D call: TRBD1 (6 bases). Germline V CDR1 and CDR2: SGHNT, YENEEA. CDR3 length: 14 amino acids. V lost 2 bases to trimming and J lost 4 bases, with 11 bases between them. The CDR3 DNA sequence: TGTGCCAGCAGCTTATATACAGGGCGAGAGACCCAGTACTTC. Translated: CASSLYTGRETQYF.

This clonotype appeared a few times. The germline gene is not matched at one end of the junction; a read error may be the cause. The rearrangement joins TRBV27 to TRBJ2-7; D uncertain. The CDR3 sequence is 15 residues long. Germline V lookup: CDR1 MNHEY, CDR2 SMNVEV (reference sequence). The CDR3 sequence: CASGLSRNPIHEQYF. CDR3 coding DNA: TGTGCCAGCGGTTTATCTAGGAATCCAATCCACGAGCAGTACTTC.

A note on this clonotype: Since a much larger clone is just one base distant, this may be a read error. J is TRBJ2-3 and V is TRBV13, with a possible D match to TRBD1 (6 bases). CDR1 and CDR2 from the germline V gene are PRHDT and FYEKMQ (reference sequence). This CDR3 is 15 amino acids long. CDR3 DNA sequence: TGTGCCTGCAGCTTAGCAGGGGCCGGGGCAGATACGCAGTATTTT. As protein: CACSLAGAGADTQYF.

The chain carries TRBV5-1 and TRBJ2-5; D possibly uses TRBD1 or TRBD2 (5 bases each). The germline V gene has CDR1 SGHRS and CDR2 YFSETQ. The CDR3 sequence is 15 residues long. Trimming stripped 0 bases from V and 3 bases from J, with 12 bases between. For the CDR3, the DNA is TGCGCCAGCAGCTTGGATCCGGGACCCGAAGAGACCCAGTACTTC. Its protein is CASSLDPGPEETQYF.

The V call is TRBV27, the J call TRBJ2-1; 9 nucleotides line up with TRBD2. The DNA matches TRBJ2-5 better at its end, which makes the J call doubtful. The CDR3 has 16 amino acids. Germline loops: CDR1 MNHEY, CDR2 SMNVEV (reference sequence). The CDR3 here is CASRRLAARLGETQYF. CDR3 DNA sequence: TGTGCCAGCAGGCGACTAGCGGCCCGCCTGGGAGAGACCCAGTACTTC.

V usage is TRBV9 and J usage is TRBJ2-5; D is uncertain. The DNA matches TRBJ2-7 better at its end, which makes the J call doubtful. The germline gives CDR1 SGDLS, CDR2 YYNGEE. The CDR3 loop spans 14 amino acids. CDR3 residues: CASSAEPGGYEQYF. The CDR3 nucleotides are TGTGCCAGCAGCGCGGAACCCGGCGGCTACGAGCAGTACTTC.

This chain joins TRBV27 and TRBJ2-6; D remains ambiguous. The CDR3 has 18 amino acids. V dropped 2 bases and J dropped 0 bases, with 14 bases sitting between them. Germline V gene data show CDR1 as MNHEY and CDR2 as SMNVEV (reference sequence). The CDR3 protein is CASSLVFGPISGANVLTF. The CDR3, as DNA: TGTGCCAGCAGTTTAGTATTTGGACCAATCTCTGGGGCCAACGTCCTGACTTTC.

V gene TRBV29-1 combines with J gene TRBJ2-5; D may be TRBD1 or TRBD2 (5 bases each). V lost 6 bases, J lost 5 bases, and 19 bases lay in between. The CDR3 has 14 amino acids. The V gene's germline CDR1 is SQVTM and CDR2 ANQGSEA. Here the CDR3 reads CSVAGTGPGETQYF. As DNA, the CDR3 is TGCAGCGTCGCCGGGACCGGACCCGGGGAGACCCAGTACTTC.

This clonotype was recorded a few times. CDR3 coding DNA: TGTGCCAGCAGCTTGGCGGGCGGGAGGGAGAACATTCAGTACTTC. Amino acid sequence: CASSLAGGRENIQYF. The chain uses TRBV5-4 and TRBJ2-4, with 9 nucleotides matching TRBD2. Per the germline V gene, CDR1 is SGHNT and CDR2 is YYREEE (reference sequence). The CDR3 spans 15 residues. The V segment lost 0 bases and the J segment 7 bases; nucleotides outside the gene matches: 5.

The chain couples TRBV7-2 to TRBJ2-4; weak D call: TRBD1 (6 bases). This CDR3 is built from 15 residues. V gave up 0 bases and J gave up 8 bases, with 14 bases separating them. Germline values: CDR1 SGHTA, CDR2 FQGNSA. The chain's CDR3 is CASSLAPGVIDIQYF. Here the CDR3 DNA reads TGTGCCAGCAGCTTAGCCCCAGGGGTGATAGACATTCAGTACTTC.

This clonotype was counted a few times. J is TRBJ2-5 and V is TRBV15, with D unresolved. The J call may be wrong; the DNA end is better matched by TRBJ2-7. CDR1 LNHNV and CDR2 YYDKDF come from the germline V gene (reference sequence). The CDR3 spans 14 residues. The CDR3 region is CATSRVPGDHEQYF. The DNA for the CDR3 is TGTGCCACCAGCAGAGTGCCAGGTGACCACGAGCAGTACTTC.